The 16 T cell receptor beta chains given below trace back to one sample, sequenced in a study of cytomegalovirus exposure and HLA in healthy donors. Measured with immunoSEQ multiplex PCR; TCRdb has only the in-frame clones, and not every one. This table has under 150,000 clones, more than 85% appearing once. Sequences were obtained from PBMCs. Every receptor here comes from a man younger than 35 in good health and CMV-seropositive.

The chain links TRBV10-1 to TRBJ1-5; 8 bases are shared with TRBD1. The CDR3 spans 17 residues. With 1 base clipped from V and 6 bases from J, the junction kept 11 bases outside the gene matches. CDR1 and CDR2 (germline): WNHNN, SYGVQD (reference sequence). CDR3 nucleotides: TGCGCCAGCAGTGAGTTGGGTCCCAGGGGGCTTCCTCAGCCCCAGCATTTT. Residues: CASSELGPRGLPQPQHF.

The gene calls are TRBV15 and TRBJ1-3; D gene ambiguous. The CDR3 length is 15 residues. The V end was cut by 0 bases, the J end by 1 base, with 7 bases between. The germline V gene encodes CDR1 LNHNV and CDR2 YYDKDF (reference sequence). The CDR3 sequence is CATSRDFGSGNTIYF. Here the CDR3 DNA reads TGTGCCACCAGCAGAGATTTCGGTTCTGGAAACACCATATATTTT.

The rearrangement joins TRBV27 to TRBJ2-5; 8 bases line up with TRBD2. In germline, CDR1 is MNHEY, CDR2 SMNVEV (reference sequence). The V and J ends lost 3 bases and 4 bases, in that order; junction bases with no gene match: 7. The CDR3 is 15 residues long. The CDR3 DNA reads TGTGCCAGCAGTTTGGTTGGCGGGAGGCGAGAGACCCAGTACTTC. Encoded protein: CASSLVGGRRETQYF.

This chain connects TRBV29-1 to TRBJ2-5; TRBD2 aligns across 11 bases. V lost 1 base, J lost 7 bases, and 17 bases stayed unmatched. The germline V gene has CDR1 SQVTM and CDR2 ANQGSEA. The CDR3 consists of 18 residues. DNA of the CDR3: TGCAGCGTTGAAGCCCCGGGACTAGCGGCATCATCGTATTGGACCCAGTACTTC. It yields the protein CSVEAPGLAASSYWTQYF.

This rearrangement joins TRBV27 to TRBJ2-7, with 9 bases identical to TRBD2. The V gene's germline CDR1 is MNHEY and CDR2 SMNVEV (reference sequence). After removal of 2 bases from V and 3 bases from J, the junction contained 2 bases not matched to a gene. The CDR3 totals 14 residues. The CDR3 DNA reads TGTGCCAGCAGTTTAGGACTAGCGAGCTACGAGCAGTACTTC. Translating gives CASSLGLASYEQYF.

V usage is TRBV7-9 and J usage is TRBJ1-2; tentatively, D is TRBD1 (6 bases). Looked up from germline, CDR1 is SEHNR and CDR2 is FQNEAQ (reference sequence). The CDR3 sequence is 15 residues long. The ends were cut back, 4 bases at V and 9 bases at J, with 21 bases in the middle. This chain's CDR3 is CASSSLREPTGSYTF. The CDR3 bases are TGTGCCAGCAGCTCTCTTAGAGAACCGACAGGCAGCTACACCTTC.

This chain joins TRBV18 and TRBJ2-2; 8 bases align to TRBD2. The CDR3 consists of 16 residues. Germline V gene data show CDR1 as KGHSH and CDR2 as LQKENI. The V segment lost 3 bases and the J segment 1 base; nucleotides outside the gene matches: 4. CDR3 protein: CASSPYTSGNTGELFF. The CDR3 DNA is TGTGCCAGCTCACCGTATACTAGCGGGAACACCGGGGAGCTGTTTTTT.

The chain employs TRBV4-2 and TRBJ2-3; D perhaps matches TRBD2 (6 bases). Germline V lookup: CDR1 LGHNA, CDR2 YNFKEQ. Trimming removed 0 bases at V and 11 bases at J, with 21 bases between. The CDR3 is 16 residues long. The CDR3 reads CASSQEAGTGQMGQYF. DNA for the CDR3: TGTGCCAGCAGCCAAGAGGCGGGGACGGGTCAGATGGGGCAGTATTTT.

This clone was seen only a few times. The chain uses TRBV7-6 and TRBJ1-1; D is unclear. The CDR3 loop spans 13 amino acids. V was pared by 2 bases and J by 0 bases, with 4 bases between. Germline-derived CDR1 and CDR2 are SGHVS and FNYEAQ. This CDR3 is CASSLSVNTEAFF. The CDR3 bases are TGTGCCAGCAGCTTATCAGTGAACACTGAAGCTTTCTTT.

V is TRBV10-3 and J is TRBJ2-7; possible D gene TRBD1, 6 bases. The germline V and J ends were trimmed by 10 bases and 4 bases, with 14 bases remaining between them. CDR1 ENHRY and CDR2 SYGVKD come from the germline V gene. The CDR3 length is 12 residues. CDR3 sequence: CATTGSGYEQYF. CDR3 nucleotide sequence: TGTGCCACGACAGGCTCAGGATACGAGCAGTACTTC.

The chain recombines TRBV6-6 with TRBJ2-1, with 7 bases fitting TRBD2. The CDR3 runs to 15 residues. The V segment lost 2 bases and the J segment 3 bases; nucleotides outside the gene matches: 4. Germline loops: CDR1 MNHNY, CDR2 SVGAGI (reference sequence). The CDR3 nucleotides are TGTGCCAGCAGTTACGCCTCTAGCGGCTACAATGAGCAGTTCTTC. Translating it yields CASSYASSGYNEQFF.

The chain carries TRBV28 and TRBJ1-4; D gene unclear. This CDR3 spans 13 amino acids. The V and J ends lost 2 bases and 8 bases respectively, with 9 bases between them. Germline CDR1 MDHEN, CDR2 SYDVKM. The CDR3 sequence is CASSLPQSEKLFF. CDR3 nucleotide sequence: TGTGCCAGCAGTTTACCCCAAAGCGAAAAACTGTTTTTT.

This rearrangement joins TRBV25-1 to TRBJ2-7; weak D call: TRBD1 (6 bases). The CDR3 is 17 residues long. Germline assignment: CDR1 MGHDK and CDR2 SYGVNS. V lost 7 bases to trimming and J lost 1 base, with 23 bases between them. CDR3 amino acids: CASTPRTALARSYEQYF. DNA of the CDR3: TGTGCCAGCACCCCCCGGACAGCCCTAGCAAGATCCTACGAGCAGTACTTC.

The J gene is TRBJ2-1, the V gene TRBV30, with TRBD2 matching over 8 bases. This CDR3 contains 15 residues. In germline, CDR1 is GTSNPN, CDR2 SVGIG (reference sequence). The ends lost 2 bases at V and 2 bases at J; junction bases unmatched: 5. CDR3 protein: CAWSRGRTPYNEQFF. The CDR3 region has the DNA TGTGCCTGGAGTCGCGGGAGGACCCCCTACAATGAGCAGTTCTTC.

This clone was counted between two and nine times. The chain recombines TRBV13 with TRBJ1-1; TRBD1 aligns across 7 bases. The CDR3 runs to 15 residues. J was trimmed by 0 bases and V by 8 bases; bases with no gene match: 9. The germline CDR1 and CDR2 sequences are PRHDT and FYEKMQ (reference sequence). In DNA form, the CDR3 reads TGTGCCAGCCGGGTTAGAGGGGGCCTGAACACTGAAGCTTTCTTT. Residues: CASRVRGGLNTEAFF.

In this sample, this clone turned up a few times. The V gene is TRBV19, the J gene TRBJ1-1, with TRBD1 matching 7 bases. J lost 8 bases, V lost 8 bases, and 11 bases had no gene match. Germline assignment: CDR1 LNHDA and CDR2 SQIVND (reference sequence). This CDR3 has 13 residues. The CDR3 is CASHRGGGLEAFF. The CDR3, as DNA: TGTGCCAGTCACAGGGGTGGGGGCTTAGAAGCTTTCTTT. Looking up the rest from reference TRBV19 and TRBJ1-1 gives the full variable domain: DGGITQSPKYLFRKEGQNVTLSCEQNLNHDAMYWYRQDPGQGLRLIYYSQIVNDFQKGDIAEGYSVSREKKESFPLTVTSAQKNPTAFYLCASHRGGGLEAFFGQGTRLTVV.